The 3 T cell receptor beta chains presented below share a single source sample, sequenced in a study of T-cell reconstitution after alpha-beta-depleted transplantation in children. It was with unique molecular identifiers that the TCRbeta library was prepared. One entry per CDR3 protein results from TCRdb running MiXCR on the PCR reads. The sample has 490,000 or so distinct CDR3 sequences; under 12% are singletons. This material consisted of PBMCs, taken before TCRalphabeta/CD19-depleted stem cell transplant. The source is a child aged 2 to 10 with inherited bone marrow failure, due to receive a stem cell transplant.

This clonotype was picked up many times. In nucleotides, the CDR3 is TGCAGTGCTAGTCCACTAGCGGGAAGCCCGCTCGATACGCAGTATTTT. Encoded protein: CSASPLAGSPLDTQYF. The V call is TRBV20-1, the J call TRBJ2-3, with 10 positions matching TRBD2. Germline V gene data show CDR1 as DFQATT and CDR2 as SNEGSKA (reference sequence). This CDR3 spans 16 amino acids. The junction had 12 bases not matched to a gene; V was cut back by 3 bases and J by 6 bases.

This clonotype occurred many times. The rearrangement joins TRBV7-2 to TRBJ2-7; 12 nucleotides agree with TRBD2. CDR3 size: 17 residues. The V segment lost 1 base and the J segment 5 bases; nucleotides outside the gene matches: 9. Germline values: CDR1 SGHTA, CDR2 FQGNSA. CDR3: CASSLVTASGRAHEQYF. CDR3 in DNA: TGTGCCAGCAGCTTAGTCACGGCTAGCGGGAGGGCCCACGAGCAGTACTTC.

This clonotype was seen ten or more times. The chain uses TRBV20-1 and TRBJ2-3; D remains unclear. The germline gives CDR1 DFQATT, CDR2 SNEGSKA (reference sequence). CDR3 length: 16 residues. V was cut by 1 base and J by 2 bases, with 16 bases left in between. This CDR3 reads CSARVGGLLTTDTQYF. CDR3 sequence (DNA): TGCAGTGCTAGAGTGGGTGGGCTTCTGACCACAGATACGCAGTATTTT.